This T cell receptor (beta chain) emerged from a study of naive and memory T cell subsets. Study conclusions and caveats: Possibly reflecting memory cells re-expressing CD45RA, a few larger clonotypes occurred in naive repertoires, especially CD8.

Germline lookup yields CDR1 MDHEN and CDR2 SYDVKM. The CDR3 sequence is 15 residues long. Trimming took 7 bases from V and 5 from J, leaving 15 bases between them. An equimolar mix of two oligonucleotides served as the beta constant-region primer for TRBC1 and TRBC2. Four rounds of PCR amplified the ligated cDNA using nested alpha and beta constant-region primers plus SP2. TCRdb processed the UMI-ligation and nested PCR reads anew with MiXCR; each CDR3 protein has one entry. The sample holds roughly 100,000 distinct CDR3 sequences, around 11% seen once. In regard to this clonotype: What it recognizes is unknown.

The J gene is TRBJ1-6, the V gene TRBV28; TRBD1 is a possible D gene (6 bases). Sequenced: naive CD4+ T cells from blood. The origin of this receptor is a human donor in good health. The CDR3 DNA reads as TGTGCCAGCACCGACCGGGACAAAGATAATTCACCCCTCCACTTT. Translating gives CASTDRDKDNSPLHF.